The 20 T cell receptor beta chains listed next were all sequenced from one sample in a study of regulatory T cells in long-lasting Graves disease. Time point: newly diagnosed GD, antithyroid drugs for less than 3 months. Making the TCR library involved RNA that had been extracted from PBMCs. To make TCR beta libraries, researchers used iRepertoire HTBI primers and Arm-PCR of CDR3 regions. Using its own MiXCR run on the multiplex PCR reads, TCRdb lists one record per CDR3 protein. The table shows a few hundred thousand distinct CDR3 sequences, with 10% to 15% occurring only once. These data also featured in a second study, about T cells in Graves' hyperthyroidism and ophthalmopathy.

Material: peripheral blood mononuclear cells (PBMCs), obtained at new diagnosis, from a patient treated with antithyroid drugs. Every receptor here comes from a woman under 30 with Graves disease.

This clonotype was detected many times. The chain has TRBV6-2 or TRBV6-3 and TRBJ2-7; D tentatively reads TRBD1 or TRBD2 (5 bases each). Trimming shortened V by 5 bases and J by 1 base, and 6 bases separated the two germline ends. CDR3 length equals 12 residues. The germline CDR1 and CDR2 sequences are MNHEY and SVGEGT. Here the CDR3 DNA reads TGTGCCAGCAGTGAGGGGTCCTACGAGCAGTACTTC. Its translation: CASSEGSYEQYF.

The chain carries TRBV2 and TRBJ2-1; TRBD2 agrees at 15 bases. With V trimmed by 4 bases and J by 2 bases, 0 bases remained unmatched. The germline CDR1 and CDR2 sequences are SNHLY and FYNNEI. The CDR3 totals 16 residues. CDR3 DNA: TGTGCCAGCAGTGGGACTAGCGGGAGGGCCTACAATGAGCAGTTCTTC. Protein product: CASSGTSGRAYNEQFF.

This chain joins TRBV5-6 and TRBJ2-1, with D perhaps matching TRBD1 (6 bases). Trimming removed 6 bases from V and 5 bases from J, with 15 bases in between. This CDR3 comprises 14 residues. CDR1 SGHDT and CDR2 YYEEEE come from the germline V gene. The CDR3 sequence is CASIEGGGDNEQFF. CDR3 nucleotide sequence: TGTGCCAGCATCGAAGGGGGTGGTGACAATGAGCAGTTCTTC.

The table lists this clonotype with a few counts. A single base separates this from a much larger clone, so it may be a read error. For the CDR3, the DNA is TGTGCCAACAGCCCCCTCCGTCCCGATTATAGCAATCAGCCCCAGCATTTT. Its translation is CANSPLRPDYSNQPQHF. V gene TRBV27 combines with J gene TRBJ1-5, with D hard to call. Trimming took 10 bases from V and 0 from J, leaving 22 bases between them. CDR3 length equals 17 residues. Germline V gives CDR1 MNHEY, CDR2 SMNVEV (reference sequence).

The gene calls are TRBV7-9 and TRBJ1-4; no clear D gene. The germline CDR1 and CDR2 sequences are SEHNR and FQNEAQ (reference sequence). V was trimmed by 5 bases and J by 5 bases, leaving 12 bases between them. The CDR3 is made up of 14 amino acids. The CDR3: CASSGPIRNEKLFF. The CDR3, as DNA: TGTGCCAGCAGCGGTCCCATTCGGAATGAAAAACTGTTTTTT. The variable domain in full, with the rest retrieved from reference TRBV7-9 and TRBJ1-4, is DTGVSQNPRHKITKRGQNVTFRCDPISEHNRLYWYRQTLGQGPEFLTYFQNEAQLEKSRLLSDRFSAERPKGSFSTLEIQRTEQGDSAMYLCASSGPIRNEKLFFGSGTQLSVL.

This clonotype was observed at least ten times. CDR3 in amino acids: CASSPTPGRYTEAFF. CDR3 nucleotides: TGCGCCAGCAGCCCTACCCCGGGACGGTACACTGAAGCTTTCTTT. The chain is built from TRBV4-1 and TRBJ1-1; tentatively, D is TRBD1 (5 bases). V was cut by 4 bases and J by 3 bases, with 15 bases left in between. The CDR3 length is 15 residues. CDR1 is MGHRA, CDR2 YSYEKL, per germline.

This clonotype occurred many times. V gene TRBV28 combines with J gene TRBJ2-7, with D unresolved. The germline V and J ends were trimmed by 6 bases and 4 bases, with 4 bases remaining between them. Germline CDR1 is MDHEN and CDR2 is SYDVKM. The CDR3 loop spans 10 amino acids. CDR3 residues: CASSDYEQYF. CDR3 in DNA: TGTGCCAGCAGCGATTACGAGCAGTACTTC.

The chain carries TRBV10-3 and TRBJ1-5, with TRBD1 matching over 10 bases. Looked up from germline, CDR1 is ENHRY and CDR2 is SYGVKD. After removal of 6 bases from V and 7 bases from J, the junction contained 9 bases not matched to a gene. The CDR3 has 15 amino acids. The CDR3 bases are TGTGCCATCAGCGTGACAGGGGGCCGAAGACAGCCCCAGCATTTT. It translates to CAISVTGGRRQPQHF.

This sequence joins TRBV6-2 or TRBV6-3 and TRBJ1-5; D is ambiguous. CDR1 and CDR2 (germline): MNHEY, SVGEGT. This CDR3 is built from 13 residues. The V end lost 3 bases, the J end lost 3 bases, and 6 bases lay between the germline ends. The CDR3 DNA follows: TGTGCCAGCAGTTATGGGCTCAATCAGCCCCAGCATTTT. Protein product: CASSYGLNQPQHF.

The rearrangement joins TRBV4-1 to TRBJ1-3; D is uncertain. This CDR3 region has 15 residues. Germline V gives CDR1 MGHRA, CDR2 YSYEKL. V lost 5 bases and J 4 bases, leaving 15 bases between the germline ends. CDR3 nucleotide sequence: TGCGCCAGCAGCGCCTACACTATGGGGGGAAACACCATATATTTT. Its protein product is CASSAYTMGGNTIYF.

The sample holds many counts of this clonotype. The genes are TRBV28 and TRBJ1-4; no definite D call. The ends were cut back, 2 bases at V and 5 bases at J, with 9 bases in the middle. CDR1 and CDR2 from the germline V gene are MDHEN and SYDVKM. The CDR3 has 14 amino acids. CDR3 residues: CASSLSQQNEKLFF. The CDR3 bases are TGTGCCAGCAGTTTAAGCCAGCAAAATGAAAAACTGTTTTTT.

In its sample, this clonotype was seen many times. This chain joins TRBV15 and TRBJ2-1; D gene uncertain. V lost 8 bases and J lost 8, with 19 bases in between. Germline V gene sequence: CDR1 LNHNV, CDR2 YYDKDF (reference sequence). The CDR3 runs to 14 residues. The CDR3: CATQLARISDEQFF. DNA for the CDR3: TGTGCCACCCAACTCGCTAGAATATCAGATGAGCAGTTCTTC.

There are a few counts of this clonotype. This chain uses TRBV7-9 with TRBJ1-2; TRBD1 is a possible D gene (6 bases). Germline V gene sequence: CDR1 SEHNR, CDR2 FQNEAQ (reference sequence). V was pared by 5 bases and J by 6 bases, with 19 bases between. This CDR3 has 15 amino acids. The CDR3 sequence: CASSDATGIRNGYTF. DNA for the CDR3: TGTGCCAGCAGCGATGCCACAGGGATTAGAAATGGCTACACCTTC. The whole variable domain, remainder taken from reference TRBV7-9 and TRBJ1-2, is DTGVSQNPRHKITKRGQNVTFRCDPISEHNRLYWYRQTLGQGPEFLTYFQNEAQLEKSRLLSDRFSAERPKGSFSTLEIQRTEQGDSAMYLCASSDATGIRNGYTFGSGTRLTVV.

This clonotype occurred many times. V usage is TRBV25-1 and J usage is TRBJ2-7, with D hard to call. The V end lost 3 bases, the J end lost 3 bases, and 6 bases lay between the germline ends. This CDR3 is built from 12 residues. Germline CDR1 and CDR2: MGHDK and SYGVNS. The CDR3 DNA is TGTGCCAGCAGTGATACCAGCTACGAGCAGTACTTC. This sequence encodes CASSDTSYEQYF.

This clonotype came up many times. The J gene is TRBJ2-5, the V gene TRBV11-3, with no clear D. Between the trimmed V and J ends, which lost 6 bases and 2 bases, there was a span of 10 bases. The CDR3 runs 13 residues. Germline lookup yields CDR1 SGHNT and CDR2 YENEEA. CDR3 in DNA: TGTGCCAGCAGTCATCCCATGCAAGAGACCCAGTACTTC. Protein product: CASSHPMQETQYF.

This clonotype was seen repeatedly, ten times or more. CDR3 sequence (DNA): TGTGCCAGCAGCTCCCGCCTTGCAGGGCTACTAGCGGGAGACCTGAGCGAGCAGTACTTC. As protein: CASSSRLAGLLAGDLSEQYF. The V and J genes are TRBV7-8 and TRBJ2-7; 11 bases agree with TRBD2. Trimming cost V 4 bases and J 6 bases; bases outside gene matches: 23. The CDR3 covers 20 residues. Per the germline V gene, CDR1 is SGHVS and CDR2 is FQNEAQ.

V gene TRBV20-1 combines with J gene TRBJ1-3; D is undetermined. V was trimmed by 5 bases and J by 0 bases, leaving 14 bases between them. Per the germline V gene, CDR1 is DFQATT and CDR2 is SNEGSKA (reference sequence). The CDR3 is 15 amino acids. Here the CDR3 reads CSALSGGRSGNTIYF. The CDR3 coding sequence is TGCAGTGCTCTATCGGGAGGACGCTCTGGAAACACCATATATTTT.

This clonotype has a handful of counts. The rearrangement links TRBV10-3 to TRBJ2-7; either TRBD1 or TRBD2 may fit D (5 bases each). Deletions cut 10 bases from V and 3 bases from J, with 13 bases between. The CDR3 has 12 residues. Looked up from germline, CDR1 is ENHRY and CDR2 is SYGVKD. The CDR3 nucleotides are TGTGCCACAAGGGGAGCAAGCTACGAGCAGTACTTC. As protein: CATRGASYEQYF.

This clonotype has at least ten counts. V and J are TRBV18 and TRBJ2-7, with D possibly being TRBD1 (5 bases). CDR1 is KGHSH, CDR2 LQKENI, per germline. V was shortened by 2 bases and J by 7 bases, with 15 bases between the two germline ends. The CDR3 consists of 14 residues. CDR3 amino acids: CASSPIGALWEQYF. CDR3 bases: TGTGCCAGCTCACCAATAGGGGCCCTGTGGGAGCAGTACTTC.

The chain links TRBV7-3 to TRBJ2-7, with 9 bases fitting TRBD1. The V gene end was trimmed by 5 bases and the J gene end by 3 bases; junction bases not matched to a gene: 5. Germline CDR1 reads SGHTA; CDR2 reads FQGTGA. CDR3 length: 14 amino acids. CDR3 bases: TGTGCCAGCAGCCCAGGGACAGGGAGCTACGAGCAGTACGTC. Translation gives CASSPGTGSYEQYV.